This entry is about one TCR beta chain. Its specific antigen is unknown. Per-base quality was not reported, and no clone a single base away is much larger than it. Library creation used emulsion pairing. Unpaired genes were suppressed by a second nested PCR with blocking oligos, after which a third nested PCR added Illumina adaptors and barcodes. Each emulsion RT-PCR master mix contained roughly 4,500-250,000 T cells, with C-region, Stepout and V-region primers. The Micellula Emulsion and Purification Kit was used to make the emulsions, and Qiagen OneStep RT-PCR reagents were used for RT-PCR. Pooled libraries were sequenced with paired-end 2 x 250 reads on an Illumina MiSeq. The paper's processing steps were these. Read pairs were joined in Galaxy and clipped at the engineered overlap into separate alpha and beta files; unclipped reads were discarded. Alpha-beta pairs were assigned with CompleteTCR, a MiTCR-based pipeline that links chains sharing read cluster identifiers using an R script. TCR sequences observed only once, about 1-3.1%, were removed as potential sequencing errors. TCRdb's own reprocessing of the public reads used fastp at Q25 and MiXCR and kept productive beta chains. Entries are consolidated by CDR3 protein sequence, retaining the most common genes and DNA. Clone size and V and J calls follow TCRdb, not the original study. This sample has some 37,000 distinct CDR3 sequences in its table, and 45% to 50% of those were observed once. Approximately 62% of the sample is in the top ten clones.

The entry originates in a study of T cell repertoires in breast cancer (dated by TCRdb to the mid-2010s). Study-wide context: Tumors, lymph nodes and peripheral blood lymphocytes from breast cancer patients were profiled in the study, along with peripheral blood from healthy control donors. ER+/PR+ status was present in the majority of the 20 or so patient tumors that were analyzed for shared TCRs. Controls included nine healthy donors of an age range similar to the patients. On average, sequencing produced roughly 500,000 sequences per sample and approximately 9 reads per input cell. Given the low mutational burden of breast cancer and the rarity of common mutations in breast cancer, it was reasoned that TCRs shared between breast cancer patients would target shared antigens. After being minced and digested with Liberase and DNase, tumors and tumor-involved lymph nodes were passed through 70-um and 40-um filters. Tumor-free lymph nodes were processed without enzymatic digestion, and Ficoll was used to separate blood samples.

To analyze paired alpha-beta TCRs of CD8+ T cells, the researchers used an expanded emulsion RT-PCR method with primers covering all TCR V genes. CD8+ T cells were isolated with a CD8 positive selection kit and incubated overnight in about 10 IU/mL IL-2 before emulsion RT-PCR. What the study reported, not specific to this receptor: TRBV7 predominated among the shared TCRs, which could possibly reflect tumor recognition or a mispriming bias from eight TRBV7 primers. Compared with tumor-free nodes, tumor-involved sentinel lymph nodes shared about fourfold more TCRs with matched tumor repertoires (roughly 7.3% versus 1.9%). Shared TCRs were encoded by various nucleotide sequences, which suggests selection and expansion based on antigen. Emulsion RT-PCR was considered qualitative rather than quantitative, because transcript abundance and primer differences skewed the recovery of clones. Genuine antitumor clones may have been missed because singleton TCRs were discarded and only part of each tumor was sampled. Around 18 TCR pairs were shared across seven or more patient tumors and were rarely found in control blood, which suggests possible tumor specificity.

The CDR3 numbers 14 residues from cysteine through phenylalanine. The only DNA kept is the CDR3, 42 bases in frame from the first base. V drops 3 bases and J drops 5 bases, leaving 10 bases in between. The germline V gene yields MNHEY for CDR1 and SVGEGT for CDR2. The sequence is built from TRBV6-2 or TRBV6-3 and TRBJ2-2; a tentative D match to TRBD1 spans 6 bases. This TCR was sampled from a pool of human donors with breast cancer or a healthy control (not recorded which). Sequencing was performed on CD8+ T cells. For the CDR3, the sequence is CASSYRRGTGELFF. The sequence in DNA is TGTGCCAGCAGTTATCGAAGGGGGACCGGGGAGCTGTTTTTT.